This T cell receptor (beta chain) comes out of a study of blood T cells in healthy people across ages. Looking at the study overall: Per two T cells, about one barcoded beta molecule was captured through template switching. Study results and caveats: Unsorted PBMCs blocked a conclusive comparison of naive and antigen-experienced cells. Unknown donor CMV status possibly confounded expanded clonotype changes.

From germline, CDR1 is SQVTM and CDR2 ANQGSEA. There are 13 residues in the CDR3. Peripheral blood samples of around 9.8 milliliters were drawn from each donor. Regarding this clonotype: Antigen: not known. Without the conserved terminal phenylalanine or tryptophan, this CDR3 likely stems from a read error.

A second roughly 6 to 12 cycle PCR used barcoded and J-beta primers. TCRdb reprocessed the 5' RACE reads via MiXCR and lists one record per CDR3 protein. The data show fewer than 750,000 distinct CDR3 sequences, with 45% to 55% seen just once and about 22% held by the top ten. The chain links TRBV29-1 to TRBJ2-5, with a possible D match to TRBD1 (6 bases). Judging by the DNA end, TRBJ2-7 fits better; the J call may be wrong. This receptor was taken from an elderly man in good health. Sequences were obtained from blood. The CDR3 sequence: CSVVSGTIYEQYY. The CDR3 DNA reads TGCAGCGTCGTTTCCGGGACAATCTACGAGCAGTACTAC.